These 29 T cell receptor beta chains were all obtained from the same sample, sequenced in a study of blood T cell repertoires in COVID-19. Clones were sequenced by immunoSEQ multiplex PCR, and TCRdb holds only the in-frame ones, with some missing. The table shows about 250,000 clones, with 80% to 90% occurring only once. Specimen: peripheral blood. Receptor source: a man at least 80 years old with acute or convalescent COVID-19.

J is TRBJ2-1 and V is TRBV7-9; TRBD2 is a possible D gene (6 bases). The CDR3 is 13 residues long. The germline V and J ends were trimmed by 3 bases and 12 bases, with 15 bases remaining between them. The germline gives CDR1 SEHNR, CDR2 FQNEAQ (reference sequence). As DNA, the CDR3 is TGTGCCAGCAGCTTTTATTCGGGGGACCTGCAGTTCTTC. This gives the protein CASSFYSGDLQFF. The variable domain in full, with the rest retrieved from reference TRBV7-9 and TRBJ2-1, is DTGVSQNPRHKITKRGQNVTFRCDPISEHNRLYWYRQTLGQGPEFLTYFQNEAQLEKSRLLSDRFSAERPKGSFSTLEIQRTEQGDSAMYLCASSFYSGDLQFFGPGTRLTVL.

This clone has more than one count but fewer than ten. V is TRBV5-1 and J is TRBJ1-1; D is perhaps TRBD1 (5 bases). There are 14 residues in the CDR3. The germline V gene has CDR1 SGHRS and CDR2 YFSETQ. The germline V and J ends were trimmed by 3 bases and 1 base, with 10 bases remaining between them. CDR3 bases: TGCGCCAGCAGCTCACAGGTGTCGAACACTGAAGCTTTCTTT. It translates to CASSSQVSNTEAFF.

This chain joins TRBV2 and TRBJ2-7; 8 nucleotides line up with TRBD1. The germline V gene has CDR1 SNHLY and CDR2 FYNNEI. Unmatched junction bases numbered 13, after V lost 3 bases and J lost 12 bases. The CDR3 length is 14 residues. The CDR3 nucleotides read TGTGCCAGCAGTGAGACAGGGGCCCTCCCTGGTGGGTACTTC. Translating it yields CASSETGALPGGYF. The variable domain in full, completed from reference TRBV2 and TRBJ2-7, reads EPEVTQTPSHQVTQMGQEVILRCVPISNHLYFYWYRQILGQKVEFLVSFYNNEISEKSEIFDDQFSVERPDGSNFTLKIRSTKLEDSAMYFCASSETGALPGGYFGPGTRLTVT.

To note about this clone: The same CDR3 arises from other DNA sequences in this sample as well. The V call is TRBV7-2, the J call TRBJ2-5; 8 bases map to TRBD1. Germline loops: CDR1 SGHTA, CDR2 FQGNSA. The CDR3 contains 14 residues. J gave up 1 base and V 3 bases, and 1 base lay outside the gene matches. CDR3: CASSFTGGQETQYF. The CDR3 DNA reads as TGTGCCAGCAGCTTCACAGGGGGCCAAGAGACCCAGTACTTC.

The V call is TRBV6-1, the J call TRBJ1-2; tentatively, D is TRBD1 (6 bases). CDR3 length: 14 residues. V gave up 5 bases and J gave up 2 bases, with 12 bases separating them. Germline V gene data show CDR1 as MNHNS and CDR2 as SASEGT. The CDR3 DNA is TGTGCCAGCAGTCCCAGGGGAGCAAACTATGGCTACACCTTC. Amino acids: CASSPRGANYGYTF.

The V and J genes are TRBV11-2 and TRBJ2-3; 14 bases are shared with TRBD2. V gave up 3 bases and J gave up 4 bases; unmatched junction bases: 0. The CDR3 covers 15 residues. From germline, CDR1 is SGHAT and CDR2 FQNNGV. This CDR3 is CASSLGLAGADTQYF. The CDR3 DNA follows: TGTGCCAGCAGCTTGGGACTAGCGGGAGCAGATACGCAGTATTTT.

Concerning this clone: The junction shows a germline mismatch at one end, possibly a read error. The chain recombines TRBV19 with TRBJ2-5; D not certain. Germline V gives CDR1 LNHDA, CDR2 SQIVND (reference sequence). The CDR3 is made up of 12 amino acids. This chain's CDR3 is CASGTDQEAQYF. In DNA form, the CDR3 reads TGTGCCAGCGGAACCGACCAAGAGGCCCAGTACTTC.

The chain couples TRBV7-2 to TRBJ1-1, with TRBD1 as a possible D gene (5 bases). Germline CDR1 SGHTA, CDR2 FQGNSA. This CDR3 is 13 amino acids long. Trimming pared 5 bases from V and 6 bases from J, leaving 13 bases between. The CDR3 reads CASSPQDVAEAFF. CDR3 DNA sequence: TGTGCCAGCAGCCCACAGGACGTCGCTGAAGCTTTCTTT.

This rearrangement joins TRBV2 to TRBJ2-7; D possibly corresponds to TRBD1 (6 bases). Trimming took off 6 bases at V and 6 bases at J, with 18 bases between the two ends. CDR1 and CDR2 (germline): SNHLY, FYNNEI. CDR3 length: 14 amino acids. CDR3 nucleotides: TGTGCCAGCAGACCGACAGGCAATTTCGGCGAGCAGTACTTC. Translating it yields CASRPTGNFGEQYF. Combining the CDR3 with reference TRBV2 and TRBJ2-7 gives the whole variable domain EPEVTQTPSHQVTQMGQEVILRCVPISNHLYFYWYRQILGQKVEFLVSFYNNEISEKSEIFDDQFSVERPDGSNFTLKIRSTKLEDSAMYFCASRPTGNFGEQYFGPGTRLTVT.

V gene TRBV29-1 combines with J gene TRBJ1-3; TRBD1 might be the D (6 bases). CDR1 and CDR2 from the germline V gene are SQVTM and ANQGSEA. The V end lost 2 bases, the J end lost 4 bases, and 12 bases lay between the germline ends. The CDR3 contains 14 residues. The CDR3 sequence is CSVELGGRGNTIYF. CDR3 sequence (DNA): TGCAGCGTTGAACTGGGGGGGCGAGGAAACACCATATATTTT.

The chain links TRBV10-3 to TRBJ2-7, with D perhaps matching TRBD1 (6 bases). V was trimmed by 6 bases and J by 0 bases, leaving 15 bases between them. The germline V gene has CDR1 ENHRY and CDR2 SYGVKD. The CDR3 length is 15 residues. CDR3 sequence reads: CAIRDSPPSSYEQYF. The CDR3 bases are TGTGCCATCAGGGACAGCCCCCCAAGCTCCTACGAGCAGTACTTC.

This clone was detected once. The chain is built from TRBV7-2 and TRBJ2-5; a possible D gene is TRBD2 (6 bases). The germline CDR1 and CDR2 sequences are SGHTA and FQGNSA. The CDR3 length is 16 residues. Trimming shortened V by 5 bases and J by 3 bases, and 19 bases separated the two germline ends. The CDR3 DNA reads TGTGCCAGCAGCCGCCGACTAGGGGAGACAAAAGAGACCCAGTACTTC. Amino acid sequence: CASSRRLGETKETQYF.

The chain carries TRBV6-5 and TRBJ1-1; the match to TRBD1 covers 7 bases. The V gene end was trimmed by 0 bases and the J gene end by 11 bases; junction bases not matched to a gene: 9. The CDR3 consists of 14 residues. Germline V lookup: CDR1 MNHEY, CDR2 SVGAGI. The CDR3 bases are TGTGCCAGCAGTTACTCTCGGCAGGGGGAAAGGGCTTTCTTT. Translation: CASSYSRQGERAFF.

The chain employs TRBV28 and TRBJ1-5; D may be TRBD1 (6 bases). The CDR3 length is 15 residues. In germline, CDR1 is MDHEN, CDR2 SYDVKM. V lost 3 bases and J 4 bases, leaving 13 bases between the germline ends. CDR3 protein: CASSFPDRRNQPQHF. The CDR3 coding sequence is TGTGCCAGCAGTTTTCCCGACAGGAGGAATCAGCCCCAGCATTTT. The variable domain in full, with the rest retrieved from reference TRBV28 and TRBJ1-5, is DVKVTQSSRYLVKRTGEKVFLECVQDMDHENMFWYRQDPGLGLRLIYFSYDVKMKEKGDIPEGYSVSREKKERFSLILESASTNQTSMYLCASSFPDRRNQPQHFGDGTRLSIL.

V is TRBV27 and J is TRBJ1-2; perhaps TRBD1 as D (6 bases). V lost 1 base and J 0 bases, leaving 12 bases between the germline ends. There are 16 residues in the CDR3. Germline CDR1 and CDR2: MNHEY and SMNVEV (reference sequence). This CDR3 reads CASSLWRQETNYGYTF. The CDR3 DNA sequence: TGTGCCAGCAGTTTATGGAGACAGGAGACTAACTATGGCTACACCTTC.

The J gene is TRBJ2-7, the V gene TRBV28; 7 bases are shared with TRBD1. Losses at the gene ends were 3 bases for V and 2 bases for J; bases not matched to a gene: 7. The CDR3 runs 15 residues. Germline CDR1 reads MDHEN; CDR2 reads SYDVKM. Here the CDR3 reads CASSLISTGTYEQYF. The DNA of the CDR3 is TGTGCCAGCAGTTTGATCTCGACAGGGACCTACGAGCAGTACTTC. The variable domain in full, with the rest retrieved from reference TRBV28 and TRBJ2-7, is DVKVTQSSRYLVKRTGEKVFLECVQDMDHENMFWYRQDPGLGLRLIYFSYDVKMKEKGDIPEGYSVSREKKERFSLILESASTNQTSMYLCASSLISTGTYEQYFGPGTRLTVT.

The CDR3 here is CASSYSRGASRTYEQYF. In DNA, the CDR3 is TGTGCCAGCAGTTACTCTAGGGGTGCCTCTAGGACCTACGAGCAGTACTTC. The chain recombines TRBV6-2 or TRBV6-3 with TRBJ2-7, with D possibly matching TRBD1 (5 bases). CDR1 is MNHEY and CDR2 is SVGEGT in the germline V gene. V lost 0 bases and J lost 2, with 17 bases in between. The CDR3 extends over 17 amino acids.

This clone appeared once. CDR3 in DNA: TGTGCCAGCAGTTTCTACAGGGACACCGGGGAGCTGTTTTTT. Protein product: CASSFYRDTGELFF. The V gene is TRBV27, the J gene TRBJ2-2; perhaps TRBD1 as D (6 bases). The CDR3 has 14 amino acids. V lost 3 bases and J lost 3, with 8 bases in between. Germline CDR1 reads MNHEY; CDR2 reads SMNVEV (reference sequence).

This clone has a handful of counts. The V call is TRBV5-6, the J call TRBJ2-7, with 8 bases matching TRBD2. Germline V gives CDR1 SGHDT, CDR2 YYEEEE. The length of the CDR3 is 16 residues. The ends lost 0 bases at V and 2 bases at J; junction bases unmatched: 7. The CDR3 DNA reads as TGTGCCAGCAGCTTGGGCGGCGGGGGGAATCCCTACGAGCAGTACTTC. Amino acid sequence: CASSLGGGGNPYEQYF.

J is TRBJ2-1 and V is TRBV7-2, with 10 bases matching TRBD2. The CDR3 contains 16 residues. V was clipped by 3 bases and J by 4 bases; unmatched bases: 6. Germline CDR1 reads SGHTA; CDR2 reads FQGNSA. CDR3 in amino acids: CASSFGLAGAYNEQFF. The CDR3 region has the DNA TGTGCCAGCAGCTTCGGCCTAGCGGGGGCATACAATGAGCAGTTCTTC.

This chain uses TRBV3-1 (or the pseudogene TRBV3-2) with TRBJ1-5; the D is unclear. Germline assignment: CDR1 LGHDT and CDR2 YNNKEL (reference sequence). Trimming shortened V by 6 bases and J by 7 bases, and 16 bases separated the two germline ends. This CDR3 has 14 amino acids. Here the CDR3 reads CASSPSPSGQPQHF. CDR3 sequence (DNA): TGTGCCAGCAGTCCGTCCCCATCGGGACAGCCCCAGCATTTT.

Only one count was recorded for this clone. The rearrangement uses TRBV6-2 or TRBV6-3 and TRBJ1-1; 9 positions agree with TRBD1. This CDR3 contains 16 residues. J gave up 4 bases and V 2 bases, and 8 bases lay outside the gene matches. CDR1 is MNHEY, CDR2 SVGEGT, per germline. This CDR3 is CASSYTTGGWTTEAFF. The CDR3 DNA reads as TGTGCCAGCAGTTACACGACAGGGGGTTGGACCACTGAAGCTTTCTTT.

This sequence joins TRBV19 and TRBJ1-5, with a possible D match to TRBD1 (5 bases). The V gene's germline CDR1 is LNHDA and CDR2 SQIVND (reference sequence). CDR3 length: 17 residues. V was clipped by 3 bases and J by 2 bases, with 17 bases between them. Here the CDR3 DNA reads TGTGCCAGTAGTATCAGAAGTCTCGGGGGAGGCAATCAGCCCCAGCATTTT. It is translated as CASSIRSLGGGNQPQHF. The whole variable domain, remainder taken from reference TRBV19 and TRBJ1-5, is DGGITQSPKYLFRKEGQNVTLSCEQNLNHDAMYWYRQDPGQGLRLIYYSQIVNDFQKGDIAEGYSVSREKKESFPLTVTSAQKNPTAFYLCASSIRSLGGGNQPQHFGDGTRLSIL.

This clone was counted a single time. This chain links TRBV14 with TRBJ1-1; TRBD1 agrees at 7 bases. The CDR3 is 13 residues long. V shed 5 bases, J shed 3 bases, and the junction held 3 bases outside the gene matches. Germline CDR1 and CDR2: SGHDN and FVKESK. CDR3 residues: CASSVQGYTEAFF. The DNA of the CDR3 is TGTGCCAGCAGCGTACAGGGGTACACTGAAGCTTTCTTT. The full variable domain, completed using reference TRBV14 and TRBJ1-1, is EAGVTQFPSHSVIEKGQTVTLRCDPISGHDNLYWYRRVMGKEIKFLLHFVKESKQDESGMPNNRFLAERTGGTYSTLKVQPAELEDSGVYFCASSVQGYTEAFFGQGTRLTVV.

The chain links TRBV2 to TRBJ2-3; 9 nucleotides align to TRBD1. The CDR3 contains 16 residues. In germline, CDR1 is SNHLY, CDR2 FYNNEI. Trimming removed 3 bases from V and 2 bases from J; junction bases left unmatched: 6. In DNA form, the CDR3 reads TGTGCCAGCAGTGACGGAGGGACAGGGTACACAGATACGCAGTATTTT. It codes for CASSDGGTGYTDTQYF. Supplemented by reference TRBV2 and TRBJ2-3, the full variable domain reads EPEVTQTPSHQVTQMGQEVILRCVPISNHLYFYWYRQILGQKVEFLVSFYNNEISEKSEIFDDQFSVERPDGSNFTLKIRSTKLEDSAMYFCASSDGGTGYTDTQYFGPGTRLTVL.

The chain carries TRBV2 and TRBJ1-3; D is uncertain. The CDR3 spans 11 residues. V was shortened by 8 bases and J by 9 bases, with 11 bases between the two germline ends. Germline values: CDR1 SNHLY, CDR2 FYNNEI. The CDR3 here is CASRWTFTIYF. DNA of the CDR3: TGTGCCAGCCGCTGGACTTTCACCATATATTTT. Filled out from reference TRBV2 and TRBJ1-3, the complete variable domain reads EPEVTQTPSHQVTQMGQEVILRCVPISNHLYFYWYRQILGQKVEFLVSFYNNEISEKSEIFDDQFSVERPDGSNFTLKIRSTKLEDSAMYFCASRWTFTIYFGEGSWLTVV.

The gene calls are TRBV3-1 (or the pseudogene TRBV3-2) and TRBJ2-3; possible D gene TRBD2, 6 bases. Germline V CDR1 and CDR2: LGHDT, YNNKEL (reference sequence). The V gene lost 1 base and the J gene lost 8 bases, with 13 bases spanning the gap. The CDR3 consists of 14 residues. The CDR3 protein is CASSQVGGTVTQYF. The DNA of the CDR3 is TGTGCCAGCAGCCAAGTTGGAGGGACGGTTACGCAGTATTTT.

A single count supports this clone. The V call is TRBV29-1, the J call TRBJ2-7; possibly TRBD2 for D (6 bases). V lost 5 bases and J 1 base, leaving 15 bases between the germline ends. CDR1 SQVTM and CDR2 ANQGSEA come from the germline V gene. The CDR3 loop spans 14 amino acids. CDR3 sequence: CSVTSGGMSYEQYF. The DNA of the CDR3 is TGCAGCGTTACTTCCGGGGGTATGTCCTACGAGCAGTACTTC.

V gene TRBV4-1 combines with J gene TRBJ2-2; D is undetermined. Trimming left V 3 bases short and J 8 bases short, with 4 bases between. Germline CDR1 MGHRA, CDR2 YSYEKL. The CDR3 runs 11 residues. The CDR3 spells CASSQSGELFF. As DNA, the CDR3 is TGCGCCAGCAGCCAGTCAGGGGAGCTGTTTTTT.